This T cell receptor (beta chain) was documented in a study of T cell repertoires in cytomegalovirus infection. The wider study: Indications of both CMV infection and matching HLA type were provided by public TCR beta signatures.

TCRdb independently ran MiXCR on the reads; one entry per CDR3 protein. The sample has hundreds of thousands of distinct CDR3 sequences, approximately 29% seen once. Study observations and caveats: Cumulative public TCR beta family frequency identified carriers of CMV plus the relevant HLA. Ex vivo, HLA-C-restricted CMV-specific TCR beta clonotypes prevailed over the rest of the response.

On this clonotype itself: The antigen is unknown.

Germline V gives CDR1 LNHDA, CDR2 SQIVND (reference sequence). This CDR3 contains 13 residues. The trim removed 3 bases at V and 6 bases at J, leaving 5 bases unmatched. The clonotype originates from a human donor in good health (CMV status not recorded). Some clones in this sample may be carry-over from other donors' samples. The sample here was cultured CD8+ T cells from PBMCs, taken from culture after CMV antigen stimulation. The rearrangement joins TRBV19 to TRBJ2-7; 7 bases align to TRBD1. As DNA, the CDR3 is TGTGCCAGTAGTATCCCAGGGGGTGTCGAGCAGTACTTC. It translates to CASSIPGGVEQYF. Variable domain in full (rest from reference TRBV19 and TRBJ2-7): DGGITQSPKYLFRKEGQNVTLSCEQNLNHDAMYWYRQDPGQGLRLIYYSQIVNDFQKGDIAEGYSVSREKKESFPLTVTSAQKNPTAFYLCASSIPGGVEQYFGPGTRLTVT.